This TCR beta chain was found in a study of neurological immune-mediated disorders (dated by TCRdb to about 2019). About the investigation overall: Among the approximately 34 multiple sclerosis patients, relapsing-remitting MS was present in roughly 30 and secondary progressive MS was present in 3. Using UMI-based sequencing, the study compared peripheral blood TCR-beta repertoires from patients with HTLV-I-associated myelopathy (HAM/TSP), patients with multiple sclerosis, and healthy controls. Alongside PBMC samples, the set of 80 to 130 TCR-beta libraries contained longitudinal samples, technical triplicates, and paired CD4+ and CD8+ T-cell subsets that had been sorted. The cohort comprised around 70 subjects: some 14 HAM/TSP patients, roughly 34 multiple sclerosis patients and 20 or so healthy controls.

Results and caveats for the whole study, not just this receptor: Across subjects, expanded clones never shared an identical CDR3 amino acid sequence, which suggests that the TCR-beta repertoires in every group were private. No association of the MS cluster with clinical or MRI features was observed, and the need for larger cohorts was stated by the authors. In phylogenetic analysis, the repertoires of 18 of 34 MS patients grouped into a cluster of related CDR3 sequences, which suggests a possible signature at the repertoire level. TCR clonal expansion was highest in HAM/TSP patients and lowest in MS patients, with MS patients falling below even healthy controls.

Sorted-subset TCR libraries were prepared from over 850,000 sorted CD4+ or CD8+ T cells. The multiple sclerosis patients were enrolled in a US clinical protocol that evaluated disease progression with magnetic resonance imaging. Peripheral blood underwent Ficoll-Hypaque density gradient centrifugation to isolate PBMCs, which were then cryopreserved in liquid nitrogen. Paired sorted CD4+ and CD8+ subsets came from healthy controls, HAM/TSP patients and MS patients. This clonotype was detected many times. Its antigen has not been determined. Per-nucleotide qualities are absent, and no much larger clonotype sits a single base away. cDNA was synthesized by template-switch 5'RACE using a primer with a 10-nucleotide random unique molecular identifier that tagged each TCR transcript. Every sequencing run covered 15-18 subjects and yielded more than 160 million TCR-beta sequences. The RNeasy kit was used to extract total RNA. TCR-beta VDJ regions were amplified with primers for the TCR constant region and the 5'RACE anchor, using the KAPA Real-time Library Amplification kit. A first PCR added sample indexes and Illumina adaptors, and a second PCR then raised library yield. The roughly 650 bp TCR product was size-selected on a 2% E-gel SizeSelection system after Ampure bead purification. Before pooling, libraries had their quality checked on a Bioanalyzer, their concentration measured with Qubit, and their quantity determined with the Kapa Library Quantification kit. Paired-end 2 x 150 bp sequencing of the libraries was performed on an Illumina HiSeq 2500. To increase sequence diversity, roughly 24-32% phiX was spiked into each library pool. Regarding the original processing steps: Quality-filtered reads were processed with the UMI-based MiGEC pipeline, which removed over 75% of raw TCR sequences during error correction. VDJ genes were aligned to IMGT germline references, and each clonotype was defined by a unique CDR3 amino acid sequence together with V-J genes. Clonal expansion, Shannon diversity and CDR3 relatedness were evaluated with VDJtools (CalcPairwiseDistances, ClusterSamples), while phylogenetic trees were built in CLCbio workbench. Using coefficient-of-variation modelling across technical triplicates, the study counted a clone as expanded if it had at least 8 unique UMIs. The public reads were run again by TCRdb, first through fastp at Q25 and then through MiXCR, and only productive beta chains were kept. One record per CDR3 amino acid sequence lists the most common genes and DNA. The V and J calls shown here were made by TCRdb, not taken from the authors' results. Present in this sample are 20,000 to 25,000 distinct CDR3 sequences, 17% of which were seen just once. Around 7.5% of the sample rests with the top ten.

The CDR3 spans 19 residues, from the cysteine through the phenylalanine. This entry keeps only the CDR3 DNA: 57 bases, framed from base 1. CDR1 is given as SGDLS and CDR2 as YYNGEE, both from the germline V gene. The V and J ends are trimmed by 4 bases and 4 bases, leaving 29 bases between them. Input material: CD8+ T cells from blood. This sequence was found in a woman between 18 and 30 years old with multiple sclerosis. The chain joins TRBV9 to TRBJ1-2; no D gene call is confident. The DNA sequence is as follows: TGTGCCAGCAGCTCATCAAATAAGCCCCCGTCGTCGTACAGCTATGGCTACACCTTC. Translated, this is CASSSSNKPPSSYSYGYTF.